The rows below give T cell receptor beta chains drawn from one sample of a study of blood T cell repertoires in COVID-19. Clones were sequenced by immunoSEQ multiplex PCR, and TCRdb holds only the in-frame ones, with some missing. This sample yields more than 300,000 clones, of which 87% are seen a single time; about 10% belongs to the top ten. Sequenced sample: peripheral blood. All receptors come from a woman aged 25-40 years with COVID-19, enrolled during active disease. Each CDR3 is given with its conserved first and last residue. A D gene is named only where the DNA matches it firmly. A clone size is listed for some rows: how often the clone was seen (once, few, many), or a class if it is expanded.

d_call: TRBD2
v_call: TRBV24-1
j_call: TRBJ2-2
clone_size: few
cdr3_length: 16
cdr3_aa: CATSDPAGVSTGELFF
cdr3_nt: TGTGCCACCAGTGATCCAGCGGGAGTAAGCACCGGGGAGCTGTTTTTT

d_call: .
v_call: TRBV5-1
j_call: TRBJ1-1
clone_size: once
cdr3_length: 14
cdr3_aa: CASSLEDRDTEAFF
cdr3_nt: TGCGCCAGCAGCTTGGAAGACCGGGACACTGAAGCTTTCTTT

d_call: .
v_call: TRBV19
j_call: TRBJ1-6
clone_size: .
cdr3_length: 16
cdr3_aa: CASGQQRGSYNSPLHF
cdr3_nt: TGTGCCAGTGGACAGCAACGGGGCTCCTATAATTCACCCCTCCACTTT

d_call: TRBD2
v_call: TRBV10-3
j_call: TRBJ2-7
clone_size: .
cdr3_length: 15
cdr3_aa: CAISWTSGKFYEQYF
cdr3_nt: TGTGCCATCAGCTGGACTAGCGGGAAGTTCTACGAGCAGTACTTC

d_call: TRBD1
v_call: TRBV27
j_call: TRBJ1-2
clone_size: once
cdr3_length: 16
cdr3_aa: CASSWRTGGVMYGYTF
cdr3_nt: TGTGCCAGCAGTTGGCGAACAGGGGGTGTTATGTATGGCTACACCTTC

d_call: .
v_call: TRBV12-3/TRBV12-4
j_call: TRBJ1-1
clone_size: .
cdr3_length: 12
cdr3_aa: CASRGVGTEAFF
cdr3_nt: TGTGCCAGCAGAGGGGTCGGGACTGAAGCTTTCTTT

d_call: .
v_call: TRBV7-9
j_call: TRBJ2-7
clone_size: .
cdr3_length: 15
cdr3_aa: CASSPPDTPTYEQYF
cdr3_nt: TGTGCCAGCAGCCCCCCCGACACTCCAACCTACGAGCAGTACTTC

d_call: TRBD2
v_call: TRBV11-3
j_call: TRBJ2-3
clone_size: once
cdr3_length: 14
cdr3_aa: CASSSGLVTDTQYF
cdr3_nt: TGTGCCAGCAGCTCTGGACTAGTCACAGATACGCAGTATTTT

d_call: .
v_call: TRBV6-5
j_call: TRBJ2-2
clone_size: .
cdr3_length: 12
cdr3_aa: CASSYLGRELFF
cdr3_nt: TGTGCCAGCAGTTACCTGGGGCGGGAGCTGTTTTTT

d_call: .
v_call: TRBV6-5
j_call: TRBJ1-2
clone_size: .
cdr3_length: 14
cdr3_aa: CALLGGASIFGYTF
cdr3_nt: TGTGCGCTCCTGGGGGGGGCGTCGATCTTTGGCTACACCTTC

d_call: TRBD2
v_call: TRBV7-2
j_call: TRBJ2-1
clone_size: .
cdr3_length: 15
cdr3_aa: CASSSSGGLGYEQFF
cdr3_nt: TGTGCCAGCAGCTCTAGCGGGGGGTTGGGGTATGAGCAGTTCTTC

d_call: .
v_call: TRBV6-5
j_call: TRBJ2-7
clone_size: .
cdr3_length: 11
cdr3_aa: CASKTAYEQYF
cdr3_nt: TGTGCCAGCAAGACAGCCTACGAGCAGTACTTC

d_call: TRBD2
v_call: TRBV3-1/TRBV3-2
j_call: TRBJ2-1
clone_size: .
cdr3_length: 14
cdr3_aa: CASRLAGPYNEQFF
cdr3_nt: TGTGCCAGCAGGCTAGCGGGACCCTACAATGAGCAGTTCTTC

d_call: .
v_call: TRBV6-4
j_call: TRBJ2-7
clone_size: .
cdr3_length: 14
cdr3_aa: CASSEVEGAYEQYF
cdr3_nt: TGTGCCAGCAGTGAGGTAGAAGGGGCCTACGAGCAGTACTTC

d_call: .
v_call: TRBV6-1
j_call: TRBJ2-1
clone_size: .
cdr3_length: 14
cdr3_aa: CASSEVYWENEQFF
cdr3_nt: TGTGCCAGCAGTGAAGTATATTGGGAGAATGAGCAGTTCTTC

d_call: TRBD2
v_call: TRBV5-4
j_call: TRBJ2-3
clone_size: .
cdr3_length: 16
cdr3_aa: CASSDLAGSGTDTQYF
cdr3_nt: TGTGCCAGCAGCGATCTAGCGGGATCCGGCACAGATACGCAGTATTTT

d_call: .
v_call: TRBV9
j_call: TRBJ2-1
clone_size: few
cdr3_length: 14
cdr3_aa: CASSVQVRGNEQFF
cdr3_nt: TGTGCCAGCAGCGTACAGGTTAGGGGGAATGAGCAGTTCTTC

d_call: .
v_call: TRBV24-1
j_call: TRBJ2-2
clone_size: .
cdr3_length: 16
cdr3_aa: CATSDLPAENTGELFF
cdr3_nt: TGTGCCACCAGTGATTTGCCGGCGGAAAACACCGGGGAGCTGTTTTTT

d_call: TRBD2
v_call: TRBV5-6
j_call: TRBJ2-7
clone_size: .
cdr3_length: 16
cdr3_aa: CASSGLAGDFLYEQYF
cdr3_nt: TGTGCCAGCAGCGGATTAGCGGGAGACTTCCTCTACGAGCAGTACTTC

d_call: .
v_call: TRBV10-3
j_call: TRBJ1-1
clone_size: .
cdr3_length: 13
cdr3_aa: CAISESSLLEAFF
cdr3_nt: TGTGCCATCAGTGAGTCGAGCCTCCTAGAAGCTTTCTTT